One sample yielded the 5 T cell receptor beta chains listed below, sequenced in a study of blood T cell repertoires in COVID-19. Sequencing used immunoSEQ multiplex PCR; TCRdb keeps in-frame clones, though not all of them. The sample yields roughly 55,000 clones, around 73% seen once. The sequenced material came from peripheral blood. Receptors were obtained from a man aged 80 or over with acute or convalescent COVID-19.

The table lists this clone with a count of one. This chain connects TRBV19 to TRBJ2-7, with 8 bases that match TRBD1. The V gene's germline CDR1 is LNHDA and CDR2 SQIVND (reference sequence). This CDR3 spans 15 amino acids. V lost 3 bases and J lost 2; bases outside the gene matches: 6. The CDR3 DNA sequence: TGTGCCAGTAGTATCTACAGGACAGGGACCTACGAGCAGTACTTC. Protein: CASSIYRTGTYEQYF.

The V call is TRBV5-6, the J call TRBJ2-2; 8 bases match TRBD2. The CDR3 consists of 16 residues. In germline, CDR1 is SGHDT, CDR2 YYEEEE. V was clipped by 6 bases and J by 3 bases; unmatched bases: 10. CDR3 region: CASTRGGARDTGELFF. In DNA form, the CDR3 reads TGTGCCAGCACCCGGGGGGGGGCGCGGGACACCGGGGAGCTGTTTTTT.

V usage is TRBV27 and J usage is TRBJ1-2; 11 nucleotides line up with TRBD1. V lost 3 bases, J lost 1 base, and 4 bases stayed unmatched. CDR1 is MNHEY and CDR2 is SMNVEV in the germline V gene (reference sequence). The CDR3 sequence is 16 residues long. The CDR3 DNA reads TGTGCCAGCAGTTTCCTTGGGACAGGGGGTAACTATGGCTACACCTTC. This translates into CASSFLGTGGNYGYTF.

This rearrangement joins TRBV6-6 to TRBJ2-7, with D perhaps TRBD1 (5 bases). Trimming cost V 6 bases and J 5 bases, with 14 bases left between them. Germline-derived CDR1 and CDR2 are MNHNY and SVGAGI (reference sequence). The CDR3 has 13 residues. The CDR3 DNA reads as TGTGCCAGCAGGGACACCTTTATCCACGAGCAGTACTTC. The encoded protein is CASRDTFIHEQYF.

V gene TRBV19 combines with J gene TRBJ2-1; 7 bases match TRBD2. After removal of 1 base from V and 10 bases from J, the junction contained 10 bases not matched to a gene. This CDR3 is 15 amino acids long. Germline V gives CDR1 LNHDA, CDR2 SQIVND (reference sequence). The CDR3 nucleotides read TGTGCCAGTAGTATAGGCGGGACTATATTCCGCGAGCAGTTCTTC. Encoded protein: CASSIGGTIFREQFF.